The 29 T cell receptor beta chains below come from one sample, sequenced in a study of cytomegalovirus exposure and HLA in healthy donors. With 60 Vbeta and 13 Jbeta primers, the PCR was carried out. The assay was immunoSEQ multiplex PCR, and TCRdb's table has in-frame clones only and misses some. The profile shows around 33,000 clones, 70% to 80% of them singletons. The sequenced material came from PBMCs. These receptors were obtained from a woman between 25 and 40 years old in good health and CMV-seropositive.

DNA for the CDR3: TGTGCCAGCTCACCCCACGGCGGGTCCCACGGCCTAGAGCAGTACTTC. Translated: CASSPHGGSHGLEQYF. The chain has TRBV18 and TRBJ2-7; D might be TRBD2 (5 bases). The CDR3 totals 16 residues. Germline CDR1 is KGHSH and CDR2 is LQKENI. Trimming pared 3 bases from V and 7 bases from J, leaving 22 bases between.

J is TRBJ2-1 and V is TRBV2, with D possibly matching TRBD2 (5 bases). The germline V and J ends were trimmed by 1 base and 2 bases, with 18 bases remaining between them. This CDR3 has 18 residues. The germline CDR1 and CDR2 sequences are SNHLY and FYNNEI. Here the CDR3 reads CASSEGGLASGTYNEQFF. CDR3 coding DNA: TGTGCCAGCAGTGAAGGTGGGTTGGCCAGCGGAACCTACAATGAGCAGTTCTTC.

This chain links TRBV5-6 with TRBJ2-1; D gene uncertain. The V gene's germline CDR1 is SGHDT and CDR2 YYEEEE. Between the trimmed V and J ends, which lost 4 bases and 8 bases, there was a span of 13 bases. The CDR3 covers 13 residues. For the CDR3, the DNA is TGTGCCAGCAGCATGGCACAGATGTATGAGCAGTTCTTC. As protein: CASSMAQMYEQFF.

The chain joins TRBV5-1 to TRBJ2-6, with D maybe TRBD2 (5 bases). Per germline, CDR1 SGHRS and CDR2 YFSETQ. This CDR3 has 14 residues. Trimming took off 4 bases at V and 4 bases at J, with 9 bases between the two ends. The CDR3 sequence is CASSPWEGANVLTF. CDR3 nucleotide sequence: TGCGCCAGCAGCCCATGGGAGGGGGCCAACGTCCTGACTTTC.

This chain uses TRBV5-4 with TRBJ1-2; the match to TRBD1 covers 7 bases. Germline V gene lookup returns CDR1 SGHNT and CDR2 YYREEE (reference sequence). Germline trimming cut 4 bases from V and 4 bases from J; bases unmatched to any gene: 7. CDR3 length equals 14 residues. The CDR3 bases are TGTGCCAGCAGCCCCCAGGGGGTTACCTATGGCTACACCTTC. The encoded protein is CASSPQGVTYGYTF.

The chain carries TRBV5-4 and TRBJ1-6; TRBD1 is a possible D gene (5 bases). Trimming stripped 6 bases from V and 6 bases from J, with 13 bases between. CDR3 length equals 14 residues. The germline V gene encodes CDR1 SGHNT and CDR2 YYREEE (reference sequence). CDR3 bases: TGTGCCAGCACCCAGGGCGGTGGTAATTCACCCCTCCACTTT. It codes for CASTQGGGNSPLHF.

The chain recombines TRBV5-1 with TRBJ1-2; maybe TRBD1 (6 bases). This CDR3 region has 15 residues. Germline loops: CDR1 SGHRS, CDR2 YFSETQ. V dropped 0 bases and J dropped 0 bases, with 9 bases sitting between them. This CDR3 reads CASSLDRTANYGYTF. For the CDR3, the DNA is TGCGCCAGCAGCTTGGATAGGACAGCTAACTATGGCTACACCTTC.

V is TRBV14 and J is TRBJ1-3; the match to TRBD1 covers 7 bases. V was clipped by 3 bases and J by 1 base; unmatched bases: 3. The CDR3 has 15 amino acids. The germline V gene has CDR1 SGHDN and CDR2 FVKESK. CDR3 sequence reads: CASSHGTASGNTIYF. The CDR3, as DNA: TGTGCCAGCAGCCACGGGACAGCATCTGGAAACACCATATATTTT.

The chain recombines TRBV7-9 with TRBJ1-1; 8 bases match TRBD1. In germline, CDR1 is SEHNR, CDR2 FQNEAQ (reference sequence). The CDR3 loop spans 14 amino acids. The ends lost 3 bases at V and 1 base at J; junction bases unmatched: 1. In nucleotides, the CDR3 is TGTGCCAGCAGCTTCGGGACAGGGAACACTGAAGCTTTCTTT. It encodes CASSFGTGNTEAFF.

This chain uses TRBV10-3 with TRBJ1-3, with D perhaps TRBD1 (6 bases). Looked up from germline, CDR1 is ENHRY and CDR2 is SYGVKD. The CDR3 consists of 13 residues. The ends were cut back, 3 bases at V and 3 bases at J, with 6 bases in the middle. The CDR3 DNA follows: TGTGCCATCAGTGACAGGGGTGGAAACACCATATATTTT. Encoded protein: CAISDRGGNTIYF.

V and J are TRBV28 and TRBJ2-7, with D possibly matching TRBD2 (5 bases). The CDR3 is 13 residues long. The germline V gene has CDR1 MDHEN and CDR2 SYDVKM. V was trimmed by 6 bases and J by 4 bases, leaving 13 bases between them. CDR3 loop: CASRVGVSYEQYF. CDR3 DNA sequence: TGTGCCAGCAGAGTCGGGGTTAGTTACGAGCAGTACTTC.

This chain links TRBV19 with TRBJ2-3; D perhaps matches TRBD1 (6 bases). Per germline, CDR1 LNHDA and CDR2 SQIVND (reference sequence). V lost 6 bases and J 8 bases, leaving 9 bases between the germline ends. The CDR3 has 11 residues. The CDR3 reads CASSTGSTQYF. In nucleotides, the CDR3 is TGTGCCAGTAGCACAGGGTCTACGCAGTATTTT.

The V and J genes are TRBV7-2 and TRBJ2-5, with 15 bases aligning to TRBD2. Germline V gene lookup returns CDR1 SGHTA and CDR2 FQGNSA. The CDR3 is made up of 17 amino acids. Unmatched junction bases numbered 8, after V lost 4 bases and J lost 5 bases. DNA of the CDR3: TGTGCCAGCAGCTCCCGGACTAGCGGGAGGGCTGGCGAGACCCAGTACTTC. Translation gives CASSSRTSGRAGETQYF.

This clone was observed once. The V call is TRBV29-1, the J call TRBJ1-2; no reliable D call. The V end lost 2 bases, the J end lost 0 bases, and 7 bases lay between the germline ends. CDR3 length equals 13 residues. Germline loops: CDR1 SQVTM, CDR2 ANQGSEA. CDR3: CSVESHTNYGYTF. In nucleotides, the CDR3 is TGCAGCGTTGAATCCCACACTAACTATGGCTACACCTTC. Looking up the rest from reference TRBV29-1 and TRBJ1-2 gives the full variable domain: SAVISQKPSRDICQRGTSLTIQCQVDSQVTMMFWYRQQPGQSLTLIATANQGSEATYESGFVIDKFPISRPNLTFSTLTVSNMSPEDSSIYLCSVESHTNYGYTFGSGTRLTVV.

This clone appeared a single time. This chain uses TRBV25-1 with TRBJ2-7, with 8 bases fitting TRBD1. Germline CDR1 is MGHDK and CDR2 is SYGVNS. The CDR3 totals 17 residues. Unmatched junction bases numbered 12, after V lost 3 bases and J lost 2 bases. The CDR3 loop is CASSDPISPDRAYEQYF. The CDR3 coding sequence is TGTGCCAGCAGTGATCCAATCTCCCCGGACAGGGCCTACGAGCAGTACTTC.

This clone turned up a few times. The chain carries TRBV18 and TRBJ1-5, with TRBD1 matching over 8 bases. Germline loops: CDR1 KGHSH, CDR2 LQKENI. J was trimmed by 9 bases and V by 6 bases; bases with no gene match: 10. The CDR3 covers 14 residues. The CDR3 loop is CASSPGQGPMPQHF. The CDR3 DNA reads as TGTGCCAGCTCGCCAGGACAGGGACCCATGCCCCAGCATTTT.

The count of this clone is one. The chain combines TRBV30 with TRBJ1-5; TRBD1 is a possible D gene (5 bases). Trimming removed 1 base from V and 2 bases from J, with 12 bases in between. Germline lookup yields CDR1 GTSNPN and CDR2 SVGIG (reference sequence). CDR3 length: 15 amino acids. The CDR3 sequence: CAWSELGGGNQPQHF. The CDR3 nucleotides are TGTGCCTGGAGTGAATTGGGAGGGGGCAATCAGCCCCAGCATTTT.

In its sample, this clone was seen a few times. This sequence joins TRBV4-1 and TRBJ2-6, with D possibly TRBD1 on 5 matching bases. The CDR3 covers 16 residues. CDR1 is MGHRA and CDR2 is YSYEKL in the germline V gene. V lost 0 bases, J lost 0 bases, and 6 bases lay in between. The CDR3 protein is CASSQDQGSGANVLTF. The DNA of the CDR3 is TGCGCCAGCAGCCAAGATCAGGGCTCTGGGGCCAACGTCCTGACTTTC.

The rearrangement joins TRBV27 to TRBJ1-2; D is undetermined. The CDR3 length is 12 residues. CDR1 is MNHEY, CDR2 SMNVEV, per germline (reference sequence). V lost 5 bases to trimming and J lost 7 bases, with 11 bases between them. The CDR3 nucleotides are TGTGCCAGCAGTCCCTACACGGGTGGCTACACCTTC. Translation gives CASSPYTGGYTF.

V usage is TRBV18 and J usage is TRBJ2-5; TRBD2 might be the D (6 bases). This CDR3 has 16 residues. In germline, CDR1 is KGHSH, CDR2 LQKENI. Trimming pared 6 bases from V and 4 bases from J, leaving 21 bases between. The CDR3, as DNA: TGTGCCAGCTCTCGTCGTGGTGGAGGGGCGGCAGAGACCCAGTACTTC. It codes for CASSRRGGGAAETQYF.

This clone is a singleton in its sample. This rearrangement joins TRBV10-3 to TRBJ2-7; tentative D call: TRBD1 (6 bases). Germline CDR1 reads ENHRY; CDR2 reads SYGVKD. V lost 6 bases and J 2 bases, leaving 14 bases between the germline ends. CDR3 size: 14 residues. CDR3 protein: CAISLQGTAYEQYF. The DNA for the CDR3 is TGTGCCATCAGCCTACAGGGAACTGCCTACGAGCAGTACTTC.

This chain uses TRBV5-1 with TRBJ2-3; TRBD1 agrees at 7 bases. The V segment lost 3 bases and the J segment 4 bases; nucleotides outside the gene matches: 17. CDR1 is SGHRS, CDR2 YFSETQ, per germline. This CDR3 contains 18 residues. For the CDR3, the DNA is TGCGCCAGCAGCTGGGGGAGAAGGGGGCGCCCAGACCCAGATACGCAGTATTTT. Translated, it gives CASSWGRRGRPDPDTQYF.

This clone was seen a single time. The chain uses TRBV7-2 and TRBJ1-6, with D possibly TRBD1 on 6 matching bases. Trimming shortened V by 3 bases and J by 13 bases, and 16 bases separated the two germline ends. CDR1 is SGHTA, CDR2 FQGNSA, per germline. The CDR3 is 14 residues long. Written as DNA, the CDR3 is TGTGCCAGCAGCTTTAGTAACCAGGGGCTCCCCCTCCACTTT. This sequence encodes CASSFSNQGLPLHF.

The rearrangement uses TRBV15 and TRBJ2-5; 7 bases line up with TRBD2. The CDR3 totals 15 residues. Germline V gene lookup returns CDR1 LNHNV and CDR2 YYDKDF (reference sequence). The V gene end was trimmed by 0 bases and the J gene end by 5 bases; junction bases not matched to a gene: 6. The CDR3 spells CATSRDWRGGETQYF. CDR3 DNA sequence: TGTGCCACCAGCAGAGATTGGCGGGGAGGGGAGACCCAGTACTTC.

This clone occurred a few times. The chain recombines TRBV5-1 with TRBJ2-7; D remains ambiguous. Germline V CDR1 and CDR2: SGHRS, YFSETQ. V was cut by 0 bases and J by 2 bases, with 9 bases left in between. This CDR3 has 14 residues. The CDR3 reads CASSLGLLTYEQYF. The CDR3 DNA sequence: TGCGCCAGCAGCTTGGGACTGTTGACCTACGAGCAGTACTTC.

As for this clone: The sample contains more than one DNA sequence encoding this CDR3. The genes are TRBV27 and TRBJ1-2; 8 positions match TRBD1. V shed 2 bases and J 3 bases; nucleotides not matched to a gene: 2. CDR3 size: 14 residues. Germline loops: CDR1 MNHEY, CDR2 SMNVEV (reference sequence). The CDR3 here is CASSLAGGYYGYTF. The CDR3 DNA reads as TGTGCCAGCAGTTTAGCAGGGGGCTACTATGGCTACACCTTC.

In DNA form, the CDR3 reads TGTGCCAGCAGCCCCCCAGGGGTCACCGGGGAGCTGTTTTTT. Protein: CASSPPGVTGELFF. This sequence joins TRBV11-2 and TRBJ2-2; D may be TRBD1 (6 bases). Trimming took 5 bases from V and 4 from J, leaving 11 bases between them. This CDR3 spans 14 amino acids. CDR1 SGHAT and CDR2 FQNNGV come from the germline V gene.

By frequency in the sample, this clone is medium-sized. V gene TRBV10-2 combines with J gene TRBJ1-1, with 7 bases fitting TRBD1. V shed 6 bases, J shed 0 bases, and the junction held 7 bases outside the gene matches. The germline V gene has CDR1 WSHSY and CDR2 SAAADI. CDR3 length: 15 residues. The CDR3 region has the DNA TGCGCCAGCAGGGAGGGACAGCGAATGAACACTGAAGCTTTCTTT. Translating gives CASREGQRMNTEAFF.

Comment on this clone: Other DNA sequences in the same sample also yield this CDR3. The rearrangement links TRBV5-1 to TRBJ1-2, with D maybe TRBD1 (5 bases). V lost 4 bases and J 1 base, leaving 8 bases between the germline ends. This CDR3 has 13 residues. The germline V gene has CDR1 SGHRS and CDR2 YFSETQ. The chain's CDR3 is CASSPDSNYGYTF. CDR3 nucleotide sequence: TGCGCCAGCAGCCCAGACAGTAACTATGGCTACACCTTC.